A single sample is the source of the 2 T cell receptor beta chains below, sequenced in a study of tumor-infiltrating lymphocytes in primary liver carcinoma. Without any cell sorting, roughly 20-30 mg of bulk tissue yielded co-extracted RNA and DNA. The investigators made TCR beta cDNA from about 0.45 ug total RNA, using a constant-region primer. Slightly modified ARM-PCR served as the procedure for the TCR beta libraries. These libraries came from three rounds of nested multiplex PCR. Each of the first two PCR rounds ran approximately 10 cycles with TRBV1-TRBV30 forward and C-beta reverse primers. MiXCR, applied by TCRdb to the multiplex PCR reads, yields one record per CDR3 protein. The sample holds some 20,000 distinct CDR3 sequences, around 77% seen once. Sequencing was performed on liver tumor tissue from sampling region 4. Indicated subset: tumor region T4, right-lateral pole. These TCRs come from a woman in her twenties or thirties with primary liver carcinoma and hepatitis B virus infection.

A note on this clonotype: A much larger clone differs from this one at a single base, so this may be a read error. The chain carries TRBV11-2 and TRBJ2-7, with 7 bases that match TRBD2. The CDR3 is 13 amino acids. Germline V gene lookup returns CDR1 SGHAT and CDR2 FQNNGV. Trimming removed 8 bases from V and 4 bases from J; junction bases left unmatched: 8. The CDR3 loop is CASVQSSGYEQYF. The CDR3 region has the DNA TGTGCCAGCGTCCAGTCTAGCGGATACGAGCAGTACTTC.

Of note for this clonotype: It is likely a read error, because the conserved phenylalanine at the end of the CDR3 is missing. The CDR3 here is CATFTYIYRESTSDTQYY. The CDR3 DNA sequence: TGCGCCACATTCACCTATATTTACAGGGAGTCCACCTCAGATACGCAGTATTAT. The chain combines TRBV5-1 with TRBJ2-3; possibly TRBD1 for D (6 bases). Germline loops: CDR1 SGHRS, CDR2 YFSETQ. The V gene lost 9 bases and the J gene lost 4 bases, with 30 bases spanning the gap. CDR3 length: 18 amino acids.